This T cell receptor beta chain derives from a study of blood T cell repertoires in COVID-19 (dated by TCRdb to the early 2020s). A note on the overall study: Samples covering the acute and convalescent phases of COVID-19 were provided by collaborators in the United States, Italy and Spain. The material from the prospective study consisted of cDNA or gDNA derived from T cells, B-cell-depleted T cells, or PBMCs. The dataset comprised deeply sampled blood TCRbeta repertoires from subjects exposed to, actively infected with, or recovered from COVID-19. The repertoires were released in a freely available public database meant as a resource for research on the immune response to SARS-CoV-2. The samples were drawn from the first 160 participants of the ongoing ImmuneRACE study and from over 950 subjects provided by 6 global collaborators. A de-identified subject ID, COVID-19 status, age in years and sex were almost always included in the sample metadata. Where HLA class I and class II types were available, the types were taken from metadata supplied by the sample provider, not from assay-based typing. The research as a whole found: How much clinical and demographic metadata was included differed by source and by participant, and the metadata was provided uncurated.

Samples from volunteer blood donors who had recovered from COVID-19 were contributed by a second Seattle source. The collaborating institutions used their own protocols to collect whole blood in K2EDTA tubes. Collaborator samples were shipped for TCRbeta analysis as frozen whole blood, isolated PBMCs, or DNA extracted from either sample type. Details on this clone: It has no known antigen specificity. Per-base qualities were not stored, and no clone one base away is much larger.

TCRbeta CDR3 regions were amplified from genomic DNA using the immunoSEQ Assay, a bias-controlled multiplex PCR. As for the original processing: The number of nucleated cells in each sample was estimated by amplification of reference gene primers within the assay. To quantify the absolute abundance of each unique TCRbeta CDR3 rearrangement, sequence reads were collapsed and filtered. For each sample, productive Simpson clonality was calculated as the square root of Simpson's diversity index across productive rearrangements. TCRdb mirrors the immuneACCESS table, restricted to in-frame sequences. Some clones are absent from its copies; in checked studies, under half trace to an unresolved V gene, and the reason for the others is unknown. The V and J calls and clone size come from that table; D and trimming were worked out from the DNA. Here the sample has roughly 180,000 clones; about 85% occur a single time. Approximately 1.3% of the sample is in the top ten clones.

The sample consisted of peripheral blood. The sequence came from a man aged 55-75 years who had recovered from COVID-19.

The nucleotides are TGTGCCAGCAGCATTGGGAACGCCGGAGGGACAGATACGCAGTATTTT. Its coded protein is CASSIGNAGGTDTQYF. The chain joins TRBV5-6 to TRBJ2-3, with TRBD2 perhaps the D gene, on 6 matching bases. From the germline V gene, CDR1 is SGHDT and CDR2 is YYEEEE. V lost 4 bases and J lost 3 bases; the stretch between them is 18 bases long. There are 16 amino acids in the CDR3, from cysteine to phenylalanine inclusive. The read is trimmed to its CDR3 DNA, 48 bases read in frame from base 1. Reference TRBV5-6 and TRBJ2-3 genes cover what lies past the CDR3, so the full variable domain is DAGVTQSPTHLIKTRGQQVTLRCSPKSGHDTVSWYQQALGQGPQFIFQYYEEEERQRGNFPDRFSGHQFPNYSSELNVNALLLGDSALYLCASSIGNAGGTDTQYFGPGTRLTVL.